This TCR beta chain was captured by sequencing in a study of blood T cell repertoires in COVID-19. Study-wide background: The samples span acute and convalescent COVID-19 from the United States, Italy and Spain. In each case, the material was cDNA or gDNA derived from T cells, B-cell-depleted T cells, or PBMCs.

Deletions cut 7 bases from V and 2 bases from J, with 16 bases between. The V gene's germline CDR1 is LNHDA and CDR2 SQIVND (reference sequence). The CDR3 length is 15 residues. This clone was counted a single time. Source study methods: Reference gene primer amplification in the assay estimated nucleated cell counts. TCRdb's copy holds only in-frame clones and misses some; the assay was immunoSEQ multiplex PCR. Clone size and the V and J calls come from that table; the DNA yielded D and trimming. The data show about 230,000 clones, approximately 85% seen once. The source is a man aged 40-55 years with acute or convalescent COVID-19. The chain employs TRBV19 and TRBJ2-3, with D tentatively TRBD1 (6 bases). Material: peripheral blood. Here the CDR3 DNA reads TGTGCCAGTAAGGAGGTCAGGGGCAACACAGATACGCAGTATTTT. Translated, it gives CASKEVRGNTDTQYF.